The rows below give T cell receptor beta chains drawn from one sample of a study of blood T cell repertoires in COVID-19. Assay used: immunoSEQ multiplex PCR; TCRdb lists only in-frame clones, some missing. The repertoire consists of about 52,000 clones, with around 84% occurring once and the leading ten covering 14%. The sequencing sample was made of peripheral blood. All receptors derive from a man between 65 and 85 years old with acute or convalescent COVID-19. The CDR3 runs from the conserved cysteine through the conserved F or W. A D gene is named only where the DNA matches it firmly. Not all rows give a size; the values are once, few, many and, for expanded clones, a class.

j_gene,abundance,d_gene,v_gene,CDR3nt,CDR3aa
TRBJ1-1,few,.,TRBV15,TGTGCCACCAGCAGAGTAGGGGCCGGGGGGGAAGCTTTCTTT,CATSRVGAGGEAFF
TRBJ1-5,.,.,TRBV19,TGTGCCAGTAGTATCGAACCGGGAAGATATAGCAATCAGCCCCAGCATTTT,CASSIEPGRYSNQPQHF
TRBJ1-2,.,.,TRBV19,TGTGCCAGTAGTCCCCGGGAGGGGGGCTACACCTTC,CASSPREGGYTF
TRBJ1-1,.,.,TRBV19,TGTGCCAGTAGTATAGACCAGGTGCGCGGGGCTGAAGCTTTCTTT,CASSIDQVRGAEAFF
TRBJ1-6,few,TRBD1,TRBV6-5,TGTGCCAGCAGAGACCCGGGACAGGGCTATTCACCCCTCCACTTT,CASRDPGQGYSPLHF
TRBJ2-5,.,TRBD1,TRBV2,TGTGCCAGCAGGATACAGACAGGGGGCGTCCGGCGGGAGACCCAGTACTTC,CASRIQTGGVRRETQYF
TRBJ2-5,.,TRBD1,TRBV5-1,TGCGCCAGCTCAACCGGACAGGCCCAAGAGACCCAGTACTTC,CASSTGQAQETQYF
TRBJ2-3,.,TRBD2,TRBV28,TGTGCCAGCAGTTTAAGCCTGGGCGGGGGGCAGGGCTACACAGATACGCAGTATTTT,CASSLSLGGGQGYTDTQYF
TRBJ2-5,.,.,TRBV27,TGTGCCAGCAGCCGAGGTCCCCGGGAGACCCAGTACTTC,CASSRGPRETQYF
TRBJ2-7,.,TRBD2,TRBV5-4,TGTGCCAGCAGCTCCGGGGGGGGCGGTCCCTACGAGCAGTACTTC,CASSSGGGGPYEQYF
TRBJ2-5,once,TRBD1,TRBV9,TGTGCCAGCGCCGAAGGGACAGGGGGCGGGGAGACCCAGTACTTC,CASAEGTGGGETQYF
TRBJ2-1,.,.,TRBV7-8,TGTGCCAGCAGGTTCAGCGGAGTTTCCTACAATGAGCAGTTCTTC,CASRFSGVSYNEQFF
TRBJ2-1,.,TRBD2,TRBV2,TGTGCCAGCAGTACTAAAGACCCCGGGACTAGGGGGACTGATGAGCAGTTCTTC,CASSTKDPGTRGTDEQFF
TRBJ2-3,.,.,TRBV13,TGTGCCAGCAGCTTTGGTTTAGATACAGATACGCAGTATTTT,CASSFGLDTDTQYF
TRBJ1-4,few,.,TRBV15,TGTGCCACCAGCAGAGATCGGTTTGCAACTAATGAAAAACTGTTTTTT,CATSRDRFATNEKLFF
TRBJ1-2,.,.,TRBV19,TGTGCCAGTAGTCTGAAGGGGGACTATGGCTACACCTTC,CASSLKGDYGYTF
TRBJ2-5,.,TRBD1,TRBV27,TGTGCCAGCAGTATCCCGGGACAGCAAGAGACCCAGTACTTC,CASSIPGQQETQYF
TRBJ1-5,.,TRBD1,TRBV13,TGTGCCAGCAGCTTGGGACAGGGTTGGGACCAGCCCCAGCATTTT,CASSLGQGWDQPQHF
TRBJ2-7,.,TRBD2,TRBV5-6,TGTGCCAGCAGCTACAGAAACAGACTAGCGGGACCCTACGAGCAGTACTTC,CASSYRNRLAGPYEQYF
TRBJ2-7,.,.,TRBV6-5,TGTGCCAGCAGCCACCCTGGTGGGAGGAACGAGCAGTACTTC,CASSHPGGRNEQYF
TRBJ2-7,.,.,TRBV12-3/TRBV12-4,TGTGCCAGCAGTTTTGCGGGATCCCACGAGCAGTACTTC,CASSFAGSHEQYF
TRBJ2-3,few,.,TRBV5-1,TGCGCCAGCAGCTCTCTAGGATCCCGCACAGATACGCAGTATTTT,CASSSLGSRTDTQYF
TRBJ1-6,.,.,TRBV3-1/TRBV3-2,TGTGCCAGCAGCCTCCGGGGGTTTAACTCACCCCTCCACTTT,CASSLRGFNSPLHF